This T cell receptor (beta chain) originates from a study of identifying expanded T cells in peripheral blood. Study-wide results and limits: Clone count variance between approximately two-week samples rose with total template count. Technical replicates showed about 1.2 changed clones; approximately 2 weeks roughly 16; four weeks 19.

A word on this clone: The antigen is not known.

CDR1 and CDR2 from the germline V gene are KGHSH and LQKENI. CDR3 length equals 13 residues. V lost 3 bases and J lost 10, with 13 bases in between. No infections or other immune events were documented during collection. Assay used: immunoSEQ multiplex PCR; TCRdb lists only in-frame clones, some missing. The sample records more than 55,000 clones, more than 75% being singletons. Sequencing was performed on blood. The chain employs TRBV18 and TRBJ2-4, with unresolved D. This sequence was found in a person between 18 and 75 years old in good health. The CDR3 coding sequence is TGTGCCAGCTCACCCACTGTGTCCGGGATTCAGTACTTC. It encodes CASSPTVSGIQYF.